Listed here is a single T cell receptor (beta chain). Authors' analysis steps: Amplifying reference gene primers gave estimates of nucleated cell counts. The method was immunoSEQ multiplex PCR; TCRdb's version includes in-frame clones alone and lacks a portion of them. That table is the source of V, J and clone size, and D and trimming were worked out from the DNA. The data contain 300,000 to 450,000 clones, 70% to 90% of them singletons. The data were taken from a study of blood T cell repertoires in COVID-19. Study summary: The samples span acute and convalescent COVID-19 from the United States, Italy and Spain. T cells, B-cell-depleted T cells, or PBMCs provided the cDNA or gDNA that served as material.

Seattle patients were enrolled while actively infected and followed longitudinally. The sequencing sample was made of peripheral blood. This TCR came from a woman aged 25 to 45 with COVID-19, enrolled during active disease.

The CDR3 sequence: CASSATGQPNTEAFF. The CDR3 region has the DNA TGTGCCAGCAGCGCGACCGGACAGCCGAACACTGAAGCTTTCTTT. This rearrangement joins TRBV7-9 to TRBJ1-1; D might be TRBD1 (6 bases). Germline V gene sequence: CDR1 SEHNR, CDR2 FQNEAQ (reference sequence). The V and J ends lost 5 bases and 1 base respectively, with 14 bases between them. This CDR3 comprises 15 residues.